This T cell receptor beta chain was identified in a study of cytomegalovirus exposure and HLA in healthy donors. Notes on the study in general: In vitro data verified a few CMV-associated chains as specific for CMV antigens.

PCR amplification relied on 60 Vbeta primers (plus 13 Jbeta primers). Method: immunoSEQ multiplex PCR; TCRdb's copy keeps in-frame clones and lacks some. The repertoire has 180,000 or so clones, approximately 81% of them found once; the top ten carry under 3%. Nominal health characterized the donors when sampled, though unrecorded immune exposures were likely. Points on this clone: The antigen is not known.

Germline loops: CDR1 SGHRS, CDR2 YFSETQ. The length of the CDR3 is 15 residues. The V gene end was trimmed by 3 bases and the J gene end by 3 bases; junction bases not matched to a gene: 6. The receptor was derived from a woman aged 45-60 years in good health and CMV-seronegative. The sample was PBMCs. The chain employs TRBV5-1 and TRBJ2-3; 8 bases match TRBD2. This CDR3 is CASSSGAGGTDTQYF. Here the CDR3 DNA reads TGCGCCAGCAGCTCTGGGGCGGGAGGTACAGATACGCAGTATTTT.